This T cell receptor (beta chain) is drawn from a study of CD8 T cells in ankylosing spondylitis. General study points: Blood from ankylosing spondylitis patients appeared to carry a characteristic roughly 8-variant TCR beta motif.

The table lists this clonotype with a few counts. Its specificity is not known. Using its own MiXCR run on the 5' RACE reads, TCRdb lists one record per CDR3 protein. Counted here are about 800,000 distinct CDR3 sequences, 10% to 15% occurring once; the ten biggest clones make up less than 0.65%. Trimming took 4 bases from V and 2 from J, leaving 13 bases between them. CDR3 length: 15 residues. Germline V gene data show CDR1 as MNHEY and CDR2 as SMNVEV (reference sequence). This rearrangement joins TRBV27 to TRBJ2-3; D not certain. Sequencing input: blood, either unsorted or a sorted T cell fraction (not recorded which). The receptor's source is a male donor with ankylosing spondylitis. The CDR3, as DNA: TGTGCCAGCAGTTCCCCACAGCGCCTCACAGATACGCAGTATTTT. Its protein is CASSSPQRLTDTQYF.